The 20 T cell receptor beta chains below all came from one sample that was sequenced in a study of response to subunit inactivated influenza vaccine. Via MiXCR, TCRdb re-called the RT-PCR reads, giving one row per CDR3 protein. The table lists about 500,000 distinct CDR3 sequences, approximately 15% of them singletons. Sequenced material: CD4+ T cells sorted from PBMCs, taken around 2 years after vaccination. These receptors originate from a man between 50 and 69 years old who received an inactivated influenza vaccine.

This clonotype was seen a handful of times. The genes are TRBV5-1 and TRBJ2-3; TRBD2 might be the D (5 bases). Trimming took 0 bases from V and 4 from J, leaving 12 bases between them. CDR3 length: 15 residues. Germline V CDR1 and CDR2: SGHRS, YFSETQ. For the CDR3, the DNA is TGCGCCAGCAGCTTGGCCCTAGCTAGTGCAGATACGCAGTATTTT. Translation gives CASSLALASADTQYF.

This clonotype was found a few times. The rearrangement links TRBV28 to TRBJ2-7, with 7 bases lining up with TRBD1. With 6 bases clipped from V and 1 base from J, the junction kept 3 bases outside the gene matches. The CDR3 is 13 amino acids. Germline values: CDR1 MDHEN, CDR2 SYDVKM. The CDR3 bases are TGTGCCAGCAGAAGACAGGGATCCTACGAGCAGTACTTC. This encodes CASRRQGSYEQYF.

In this sample, this clonotype turned up many times. The J gene is TRBJ2-2, the V gene TRBV6-1; possibly TRBD1 for D (6 bases). Trimming removed 6 bases from V and 1 base from J, with 9 bases in between. The CDR3 length is 14 residues. Germline CDR1 MNHNS, CDR2 SASEGT. In DNA, the CDR3 is TGTGCCAGCAGGAGGGGACAGAACACCGGGGAGCTGTTTTTT. This encodes CASRRGQNTGELFF.

The J gene is TRBJ2-7, the V gene TRBV12-3 or TRBV12-4; a weak D match, TRBD2 (6 bases). This CDR3 region has 14 residues. V lost 2 bases to trimming and J lost 5 bases, with 13 bases between them. CDR3 DNA: TGTGCCAGCAGTTTACGGGCTAGCGTCCACGAGCAGTACTTC. Protein: CASSLRASVHEQYF.

Many counts were recorded for this clonotype. The rearrangement links TRBV10-3 to TRBJ2-3; D call uncertain. The germline gives CDR1 ENHRY, CDR2 SYGVKD. The CDR3 sequence is 13 residues long. Between the trimmed V and J ends, which lost 6 bases and 0 bases, there was a span of 7 bases. For the CDR3, the DNA is TGTGCCATCAGAGGTAGAAGCACAGATACGCAGTATTTT. Translating it yields CAIRGRSTDTQYF.

In its sample, this clonotype was seen a few times. V is TRBV4-2 and J is TRBJ2-7; D is unclear. Trimming left V 1 base short and J 4 bases short, with 14 bases between. Looked up from germline, CDR1 is LGHNA and CDR2 is YNFKEQ. The CDR3 covers 15 residues. The CDR3: CASSQGERVRYEQYF. The CDR3 DNA is TGTGCCAGCAGCCAAGGAGAAAGGGTGCGTTACGAGCAGTACTTC.

The V and J genes are TRBV25-1 and TRBJ2-1, with D possibly being TRBD2 (6 bases). The germline CDR1 and CDR2 sequences are MGHDK and SYGVNS. Trimming stripped 1 base from V and 8 bases from J, with 18 bases between. The CDR3 covers 16 residues. This chain's CDR3 is CASSELDGGGLHEQFF. As DNA, the CDR3 is TGTGCCAGCAGTGAATTAGATGGGGGAGGTTTGCATGAGCAGTTCTTC.

The chain carries TRBV4-1 and TRBJ1-2, with 7 bases that match TRBD1. Germline CDR1 and CDR2: MGHRA and YSYEKL. This CDR3 has 13 residues. V was clipped by 4 bases and J by 5 bases; unmatched bases: 4. The CDR3, as DNA: TGCGCCAGCAGCCGGCCAGGGGGGTATGGCTACACCTTC. Translating it yields CASSRPGGYGYTF.

This clonotype has a handful of counts. The CDR3 loop is CASSLALISSGNNEQFF. In nucleotides, the CDR3 is TGTGCCAGCAGCTTAGCGCTAATCTCTAGCGGGAACAATGAGCAGTTCTTC. The gene calls are TRBV7-9 and TRBJ2-1; TRBD2 matches 9 bases. The germline V gene encodes CDR1 SEHNR and CDR2 FQNEAQ (reference sequence). The junction had 8 bases not matched to a gene; V was cut back by 0 bases and J by 5 bases. The CDR3 has 17 residues.

This chain joins TRBV12-3 or TRBV12-4 and TRBJ2-4; 7 nucleotides match TRBD2. The CDR3 length is 16 residues. V lost 1 base, J lost 8 bases, and 11 bases stayed unmatched. CDR3 loop: CASSLGTSGAEDIQYF. The CDR3 bases are TGTGCCAGCAGTTTAGGAACAAGCGGGGCGGAGGACATTCAGTACTTC.

The genes are TRBV2 and TRBJ2-5; TRBD2 agrees at 13 bases. After removal of 7 bases from V and 5 bases from J, the junction contained 7 bases not matched to a gene. Germline V CDR1 and CDR2: SNHLY, FYNNEI. The CDR3 contains 15 residues. Here the CDR3 reads CASTPGLAGVETQYF. CDR3 bases: TGTGCCAGCACCCCAGGACTAGCGGGAGTCGAGACCCAGTACTTC.

V gene TRBV4-3 combines with J gene TRBJ2-1; D is uncertain. CDR3 size: 14 residues. Trimming took off 0 bases at V and 7 bases at J, with 10 bases between the two ends. The germline CDR1 and CDR2 sequences are LGHNA and YSLEER. The CDR3 bases are TGCGCCAGCAGCCAAGAGGGTTATGGGAATGAGCAGTTCTTC. It is translated as CASSQEGYGNEQFF.

This clonotype was seen more than once but under ten times. The CDR3 reads CASSFIRGNTEAFF. CDR3 in DNA: TGTGCCAGCAGTTTTATAAGAGGGAACACTGAAGCTTTCTTT. The genes are TRBV12-3 or TRBV12-4 and TRBJ1-1, with no clear D. The CDR3 length is 14 residues. Trimming removed 3 bases from V and 1 base from J, with 9 bases in between.

In this sample, this clonotype turned up once. V gene TRBV20-1 combines with J gene TRBJ2-3; 12 bases align to TRBD2. Per germline, CDR1 DFQATT and CDR2 SNEGSKA (reference sequence). This CDR3 comprises 16 residues. J lost 2 bases, V lost 5 bases, and 8 bases had no gene match. The CDR3 DNA reads as TGCAGTGCTCGGAAACCTAGCGGGAGGGACACAGATACGCAGTATTTT. This codes for CSARKPSGRDTDTQYF.

The V and J genes are TRBV7-9 and TRBJ2-3; 10 bases fit TRBD2. The CDR3 has 16 amino acids. Germline CDR1 reads SEHNR; CDR2 reads FQNEAQ (reference sequence). J was trimmed by 2 bases and V by 5 bases; bases with no gene match: 7. The CDR3 here is CASSPWSGGATDTQYF. The CDR3 region has the DNA TGTGCCAGCAGCCCCTGGAGCGGGGGGGCCACAGATACGCAGTATTTT.

V usage is TRBV15 and J usage is TRBJ2-5; no reliable D call. Germline values: CDR1 LNHNV, CDR2 YYDKDF (reference sequence). Trimming stripped 0 bases from V and 4 bases from J, with 12 bases between. This CDR3 has 15 amino acids. Here the CDR3 reads CATSRDKPSSETQYF. The CDR3 region has the DNA TGTGCCACCAGCAGAGATAAACCGTCGTCAGAGACCCAGTACTTC.

This sequence joins TRBV10-2 and TRBJ1-1; unclear D gene. The germline V and J ends were trimmed by 1 base and 4 bases, with 4 bases remaining between them. CDR1 is WSHSY and CDR2 is SAAADI in the germline V gene. This CDR3 is 12 amino acids long. Here the CDR3 reads CASSEWATEAFF. The CDR3 DNA reads TGCGCCAGCAGTGAGTGGGCCACTGAAGCTTTCTTT.

This clonotype was recorded a few times. V is TRBV7-2 and J is TRBJ2-1, with 8 bases identical to TRBD2. V lost 6 bases, J lost 8 bases, and 12 bases stayed unmatched. The CDR3 spans 15 residues. In germline, CDR1 is SGHTA, CDR2 FQGNSA. CDR3 region: CASRSRRGAGYEQFF. As DNA, the CDR3 is TGTGCCAGCAGATCTAGGCGGGGGGCCGGGTATGAGCAGTTCTTC.

This clonotype was counted many times. The J gene is TRBJ1-5, the V gene TRBV28; D might be TRBD1 (6 bases). The germline CDR1 and CDR2 sequences are MDHEN and SYDVKM. Between the trimmed V and J ends, which lost 6 bases and 3 bases, there was a span of 15 bases. The CDR3 extends over 15 amino acids. The DNA of the CDR3 is TGTGCCAGCAGAGACCCGACAGGTGCCAATCAGCCCCAGCATTTT. The encoded protein is CASRDPTGANQPQHF.

The table lists this clonotype with a few counts. This sequence joins TRBV4-2 and TRBJ2-2, with 7 positions matching TRBD1. The CDR3 consists of 14 residues. Germline CDR1 is LGHNA and CDR2 is YNFKEQ. V was pared by 5 bases and J by 4 bases, with 4 bases of the junction left unmatched. The CDR3 nucleotides read TGTGCCAGCAGCGACAGGGTTACCACCGGGGAGCTGTTTTTT. It specifies CASSDRVTTGELFF.